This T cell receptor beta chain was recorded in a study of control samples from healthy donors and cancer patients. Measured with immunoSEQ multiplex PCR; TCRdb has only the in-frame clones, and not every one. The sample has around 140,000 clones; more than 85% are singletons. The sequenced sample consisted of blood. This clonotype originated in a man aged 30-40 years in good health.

DNA of the CDR3: TGTGCCAGCAGTGACTCTACTAGTAATGAGCAGTTCTTC. Protein sequence: CASSDSTSNEQFF. The V gene is TRBV6-4, the J gene TRBJ2-1; TRBD2 might be the D (5 bases). From germline, CDR1 is MRHNA and CDR2 SNTAGT. The CDR3 covers 13 residues. V gave up 0 bases and J gave up 7 bases, with 7 bases separating them.